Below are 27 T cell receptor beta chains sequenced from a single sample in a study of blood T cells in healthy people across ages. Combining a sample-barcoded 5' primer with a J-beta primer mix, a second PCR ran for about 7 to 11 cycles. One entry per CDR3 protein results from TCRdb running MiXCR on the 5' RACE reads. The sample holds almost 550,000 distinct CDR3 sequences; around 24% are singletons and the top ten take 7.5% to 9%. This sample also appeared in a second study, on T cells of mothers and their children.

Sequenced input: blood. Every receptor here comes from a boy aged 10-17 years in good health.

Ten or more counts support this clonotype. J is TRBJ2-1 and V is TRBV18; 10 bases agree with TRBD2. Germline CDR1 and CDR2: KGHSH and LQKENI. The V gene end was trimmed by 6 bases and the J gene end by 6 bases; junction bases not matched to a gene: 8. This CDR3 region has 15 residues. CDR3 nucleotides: TGTGCCAGCTCGTCCAGCGGGGGGGCCGCCAATGAGCAGTTCTTC. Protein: CASSSSGGAANEQFF.

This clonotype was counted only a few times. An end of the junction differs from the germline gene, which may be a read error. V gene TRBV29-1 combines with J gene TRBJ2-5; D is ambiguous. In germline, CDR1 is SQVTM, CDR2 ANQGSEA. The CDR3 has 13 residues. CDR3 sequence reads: CSVEGPFSETPYF. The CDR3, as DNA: TGCAGCGTTGAAGGCCCGTTTAGTGAGACCCCGTACTTC.

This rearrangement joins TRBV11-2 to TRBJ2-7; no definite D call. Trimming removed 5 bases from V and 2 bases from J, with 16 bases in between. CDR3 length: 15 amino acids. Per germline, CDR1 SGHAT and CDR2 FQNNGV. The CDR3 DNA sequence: TGTGCCAGCAGCCGCGGAAGGCGGACCACCTACGAGCAGTACTTC. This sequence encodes CASSRGRRTTYEQYF.

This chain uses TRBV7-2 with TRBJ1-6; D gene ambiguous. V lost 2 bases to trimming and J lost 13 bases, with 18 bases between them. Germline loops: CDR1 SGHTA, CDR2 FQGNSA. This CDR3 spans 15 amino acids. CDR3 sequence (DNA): TGTGCCAGCAGCTTAACGACGGTGAACCCTGTCCCCCTCCACTTT. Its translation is CASSLTTVNPVPLHF. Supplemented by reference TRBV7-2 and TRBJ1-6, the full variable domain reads GAGVSQSPSNKVTEKGKDVELRCDPISGHTALYWYRQSLGQGLEFLIYFQGNSAPDKSGLPSDRFSAERTGGSVSTLTIQRTQQEDSAVYLCASSLTTVNPVPLHFGNGTRLTVT.

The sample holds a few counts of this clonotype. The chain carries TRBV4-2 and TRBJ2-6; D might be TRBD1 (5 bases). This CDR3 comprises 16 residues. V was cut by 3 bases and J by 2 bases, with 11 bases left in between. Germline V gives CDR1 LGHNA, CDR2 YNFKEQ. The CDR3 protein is CASSHPGLAGANVLTF. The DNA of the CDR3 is TGTGCCAGCAGCCACCCAGGGTTAGCTGGGGCCAACGTCCTGACTTTC.

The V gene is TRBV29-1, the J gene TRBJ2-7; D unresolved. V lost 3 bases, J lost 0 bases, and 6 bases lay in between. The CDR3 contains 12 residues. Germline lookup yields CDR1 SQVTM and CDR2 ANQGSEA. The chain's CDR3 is CSVEGTSYEQYF. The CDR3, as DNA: TGCAGCGTTGAGGGCACCTCCTACGAGCAGTACTTC.

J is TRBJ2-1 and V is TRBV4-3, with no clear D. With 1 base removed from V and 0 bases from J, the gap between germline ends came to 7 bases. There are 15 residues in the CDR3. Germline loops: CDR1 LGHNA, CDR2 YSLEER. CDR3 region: CASSQGIISYNEQFF. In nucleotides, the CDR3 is TGCGCCAGCAGCCAAGGGATTATCTCCTACAATGAGCAGTTCTTC.

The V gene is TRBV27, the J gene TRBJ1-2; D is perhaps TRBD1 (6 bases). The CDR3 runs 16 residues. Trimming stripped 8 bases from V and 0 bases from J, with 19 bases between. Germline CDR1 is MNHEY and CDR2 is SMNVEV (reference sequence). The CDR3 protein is CASGSLEQGANYGYTF. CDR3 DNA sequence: TGTGCCAGCGGTTCCCTAGAACAGGGTGCTAACTATGGCTACACCTTC.

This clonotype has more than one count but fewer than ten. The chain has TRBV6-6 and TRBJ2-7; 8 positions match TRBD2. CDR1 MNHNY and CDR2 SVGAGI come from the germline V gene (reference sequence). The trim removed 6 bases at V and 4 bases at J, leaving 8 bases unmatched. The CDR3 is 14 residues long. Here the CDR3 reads CASRDPGGTYEQYF. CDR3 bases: TGTGCCAGCAGGGATCCGGGGGGGACTTACGAGCAGTACTTC.

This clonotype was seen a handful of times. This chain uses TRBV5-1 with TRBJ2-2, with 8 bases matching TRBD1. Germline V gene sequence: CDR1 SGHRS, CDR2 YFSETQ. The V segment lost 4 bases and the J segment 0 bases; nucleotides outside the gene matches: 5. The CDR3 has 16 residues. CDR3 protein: CASSVGTGANTGELFF. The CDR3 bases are TGCGCCAGCAGCGTGGGGACAGGCGCGAACACCGGGGAGCTGTTTTTT.

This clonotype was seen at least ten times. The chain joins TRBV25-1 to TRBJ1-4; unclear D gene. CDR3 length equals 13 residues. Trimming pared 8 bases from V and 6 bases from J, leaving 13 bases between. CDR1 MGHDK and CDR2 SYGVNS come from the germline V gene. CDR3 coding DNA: TGTGCCAGCCTTTGGAGTCAGGATGAAAAACTGTTTTTT. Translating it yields CASLWSQDEKLFF.

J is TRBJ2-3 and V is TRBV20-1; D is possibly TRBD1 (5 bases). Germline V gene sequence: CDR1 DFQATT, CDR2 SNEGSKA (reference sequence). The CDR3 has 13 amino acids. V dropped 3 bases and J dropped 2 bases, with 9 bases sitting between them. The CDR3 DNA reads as TGCAGTGCTAGGTCCAGGGCCACAGATACGCAGTATTTT. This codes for CSARSRATDTQYF.

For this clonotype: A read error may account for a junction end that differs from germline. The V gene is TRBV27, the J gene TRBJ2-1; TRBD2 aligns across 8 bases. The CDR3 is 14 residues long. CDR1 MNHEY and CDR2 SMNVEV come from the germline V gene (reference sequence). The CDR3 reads CASRSGTRQNEQLF. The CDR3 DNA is TGTGCCAGCCGTTCCGGGACTAGACAAAATGAGCAGCTCTTC.

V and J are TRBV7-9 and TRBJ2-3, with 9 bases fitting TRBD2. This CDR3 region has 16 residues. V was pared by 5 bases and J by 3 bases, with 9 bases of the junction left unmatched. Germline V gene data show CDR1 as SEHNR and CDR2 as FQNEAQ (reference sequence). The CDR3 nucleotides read TGTGCCAGCAGCCCCGGCGTTAGCGGGAGAACAGATACGCAGTATTTT. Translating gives CASSPGVSGRTDTQYF.

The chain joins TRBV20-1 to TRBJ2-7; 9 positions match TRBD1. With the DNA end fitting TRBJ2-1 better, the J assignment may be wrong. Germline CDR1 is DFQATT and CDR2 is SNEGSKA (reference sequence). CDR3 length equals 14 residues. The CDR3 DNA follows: TGCAGGCCCCACCGGGGACAGGGTTACAATGAGCAGTTCTTC. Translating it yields CRPHRGQGYNEQFF.

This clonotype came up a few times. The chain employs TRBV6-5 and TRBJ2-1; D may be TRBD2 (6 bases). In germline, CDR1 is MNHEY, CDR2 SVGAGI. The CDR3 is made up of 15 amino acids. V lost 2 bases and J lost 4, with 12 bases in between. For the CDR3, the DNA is TGTGCCAGCAGTTACGGCGGGGCCCCATACAATGAGCAGTTCTTC. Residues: CASSYGGAPYNEQFF.

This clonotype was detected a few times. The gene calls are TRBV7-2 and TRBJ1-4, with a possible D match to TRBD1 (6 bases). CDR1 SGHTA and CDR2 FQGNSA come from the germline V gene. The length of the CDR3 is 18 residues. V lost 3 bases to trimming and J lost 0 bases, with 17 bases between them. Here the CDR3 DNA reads TGTGCCAGCAGCTTTAGTAACAGGGCTCGGGCAACTAATGAAAAACTGTTTTTT. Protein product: CASSFSNRARATNEKLFF.

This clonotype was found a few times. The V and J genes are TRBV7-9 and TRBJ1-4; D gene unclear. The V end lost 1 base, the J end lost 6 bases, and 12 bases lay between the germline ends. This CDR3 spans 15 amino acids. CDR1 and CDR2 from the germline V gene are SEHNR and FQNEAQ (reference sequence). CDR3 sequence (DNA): TGTGCCAGCAGCTTAGGTGTGGTGTCGGATGAAAAACTGTTTTTT. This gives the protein CASSLGVVSDEKLFF.

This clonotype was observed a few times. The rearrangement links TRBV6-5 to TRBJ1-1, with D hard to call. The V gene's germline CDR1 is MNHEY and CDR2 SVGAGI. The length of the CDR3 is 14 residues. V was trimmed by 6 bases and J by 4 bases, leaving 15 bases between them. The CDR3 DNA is TGTGCCAGCAGACGTCCTGCGGTGGGCACTGAAGCTTTCTTT. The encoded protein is CASRRPAVGTEAFF.

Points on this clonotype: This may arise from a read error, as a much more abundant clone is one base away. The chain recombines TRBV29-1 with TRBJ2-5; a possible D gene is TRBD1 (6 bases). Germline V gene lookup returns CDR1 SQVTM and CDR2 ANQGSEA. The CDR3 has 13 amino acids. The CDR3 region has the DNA TGCAGCGTTGCCCGGGACATACAAGAGACCCCGTACTTC. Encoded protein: CSVARDIQETPYF.

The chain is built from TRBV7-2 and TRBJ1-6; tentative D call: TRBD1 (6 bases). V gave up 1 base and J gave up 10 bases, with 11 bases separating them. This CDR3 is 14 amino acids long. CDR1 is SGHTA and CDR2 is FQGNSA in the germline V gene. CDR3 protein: CASSLVVRGSPLHF. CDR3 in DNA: TGTGCCAGCAGCTTAGTGGTAAGGGGGTCACCCCTCCACTTT. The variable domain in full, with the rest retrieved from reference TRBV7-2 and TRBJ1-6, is GAGVSQSPSNKVTEKGKDVELRCDPISGHTALYWYRQSLGQGLEFLIYFQGNSAPDKSGLPSDRFSAERTGGSVSTLTIQRTQQEDSAVYLCASSLVVRGSPLHFGNGTRLTVT.

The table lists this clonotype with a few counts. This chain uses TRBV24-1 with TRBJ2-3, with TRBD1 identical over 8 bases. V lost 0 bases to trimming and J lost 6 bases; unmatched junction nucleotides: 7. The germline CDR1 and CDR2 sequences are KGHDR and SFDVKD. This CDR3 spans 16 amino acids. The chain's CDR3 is CATSDLQATGEDTQYF. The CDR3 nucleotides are TGTGCCACCAGTGATTTGCAAGCGACAGGGGAGGATACGCAGTATTTT.

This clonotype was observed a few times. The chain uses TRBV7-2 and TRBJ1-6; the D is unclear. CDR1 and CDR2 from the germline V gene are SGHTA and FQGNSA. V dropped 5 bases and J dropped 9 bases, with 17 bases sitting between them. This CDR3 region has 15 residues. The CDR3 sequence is CASSLTPRVGSPLHF. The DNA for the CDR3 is TGTGCCAGCAGCCTAACTCCTAGGGTGGGTTCACCCCTCCACTTT. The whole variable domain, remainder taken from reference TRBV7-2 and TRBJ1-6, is GAGVSQSPSNKVTEKGKDVELRCDPISGHTALYWYRQSLGQGLEFLIYFQGNSAPDKSGLPSDRFSAERTGGSVSTLTIQRTQQEDSAVYLCASSLTPRVGSPLHFGNGTRLTVT.

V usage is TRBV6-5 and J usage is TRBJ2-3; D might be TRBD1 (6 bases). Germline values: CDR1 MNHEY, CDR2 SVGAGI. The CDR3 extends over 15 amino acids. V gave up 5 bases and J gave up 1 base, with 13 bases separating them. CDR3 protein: CASSDRDKRTDTQYF. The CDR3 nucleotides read TGTGCCAGCAGTGACCGGGACAAACGCACAGATACGCAGTATTTT.

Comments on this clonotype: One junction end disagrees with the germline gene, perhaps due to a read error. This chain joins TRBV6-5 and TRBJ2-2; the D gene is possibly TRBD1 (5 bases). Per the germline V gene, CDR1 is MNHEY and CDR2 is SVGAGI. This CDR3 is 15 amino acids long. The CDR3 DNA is TGTGCCTGCAGTTACTTCCAGGGAAGTACCGGGGAGCTGTTTTTT. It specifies CACSYFQGSTGELFF.

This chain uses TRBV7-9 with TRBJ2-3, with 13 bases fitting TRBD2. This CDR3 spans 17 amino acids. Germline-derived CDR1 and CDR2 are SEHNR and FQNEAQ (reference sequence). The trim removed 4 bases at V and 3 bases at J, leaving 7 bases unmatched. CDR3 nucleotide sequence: TGTGCCAGCAGCTCCCCTTTGACTAGCGGGGGGACAGATACGCAGTATTTT. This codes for CASSSPLTSGGTDTQYF.

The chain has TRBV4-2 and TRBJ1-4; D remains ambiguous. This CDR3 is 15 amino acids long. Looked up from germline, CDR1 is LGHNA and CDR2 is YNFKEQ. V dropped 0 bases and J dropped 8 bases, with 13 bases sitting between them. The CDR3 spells CASSQEGGSGEKLFF. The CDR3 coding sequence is TGTGCCAGCAGCCAAGAGGGAGGGTCTGGCGAAAAACTGTTTTTT.